The 27 T cell receptor beta chains in this list originate from one sample, sequenced in a study of blood T cells in healthy people across ages. Primed by a sample-barcoded 5' primer and a J-beta primer mix, a second PCR proceeded for 7 to 11 cycles. From the 5' RACE reads, TCRdb called clonotypes with MiXCR, one entry per CDR3 protein. The top ten clones hold over 2% of a sample with 1.5 million to 2 million distinct CDR3 sequences, 49% of them seen once. The specimen sequenced was blood. Source of these receptors: a woman aged 40 to 49 in good health.

This chain links TRBV4-1 with TRBJ2-7, with unresolved D. Between the trimmed V and J ends, which lost 6 bases and 1 base, there was a span of 13 bases. The germline CDR1 and CDR2 sequences are MGHRA and YSYEKL. The CDR3 length is 14 residues. Here the CDR3 DNA reads TGCGCCAGCAGTCCCGGATTCCAATCCTACGAGCAGTACTTC. Protein: CASSPGFQSYEQYF.

J is TRBJ2-1 and V is TRBV20-1, with TRBD2 identical over 7 bases. V shed 5 bases and J 8 bases; nucleotides not matched to a gene: 15. This CDR3 is 15 amino acids long. Germline CDR1 and CDR2: DFQATT and SNEGSKA (reference sequence). The CDR3 here is CSAPALAAFVDEQFF. The CDR3 nucleotides read TGCAGTGCTCCCGCTCTAGCGGCCTTTGTGGATGAGCAGTTCTTC.

This clonotype showed up just a few times. The chain couples TRBV4-3 to TRBJ2-1; 10 bases agree with TRBD2. The ends lost 1 base at V and 6 bases at J; junction bases unmatched: 9. CDR1 and CDR2 from the germline V gene are LGHNA and YSLEER. There are 17 residues in the CDR3. CDR3 in amino acids: CASSQASRTSGVNEQFF. As DNA, the CDR3 is TGCGCCAGCAGCCAAGCTTCCAGGACTAGCGGTGTCAATGAGCAGTTCTTC.

The chain employs TRBV11-2 and TRBJ2-4; no reliable D call. The length of the CDR3 is 15 residues. CDR1 SGHAT and CDR2 FQNNGV come from the germline V gene. V was cut by 0 bases and J by 8 bases, with 14 bases left in between. The CDR3 DNA follows: TGTGCCAGCAGCTTAGATCCCACCGGGCCGGACATTCAGTACTTC. Protein sequence: CASSLDPTGPDIQYF.

The chain carries TRBV9 and TRBJ2-3; D is undetermined. CDR3 length: 13 amino acids. V lost 0 bases and J 8 bases, leaving 10 bases between the germline ends. The V gene's germline CDR1 is SGDLS and CDR2 YYNGEE. CDR3 DNA: TGTGCCAGCAGCGTAGAGGCCCCCGGTACGCAGTATTTT. Protein product: CASSVEAPGTQYF.

The chain recombines TRBV9 with TRBJ2-5, with 8 positions matching TRBD1. J was trimmed by 11 bases and V by 3 bases; bases with no gene match: 15. CDR3 length: 15 amino acids. The germline V gene encodes CDR1 SGDLS and CDR2 YYNGEE. CDR3 nucleotide sequence: TGTGCCAGCAGCGGTGGACAGGGTACGGGCAATGAGCAGTACTTC. Translating gives CASSGGQGTGNEQYF.

This chain connects TRBV29-1 to TRBJ2-7, with D unclear. The CDR3 spans 14 residues. Trimming removed 0 bases from V and 1 base from J, with 10 bases in between. Germline values: CDR1 SQVTM, CDR2 ANQGSEA. The CDR3 is CSVEDKTDSYEQYF. The DNA of the CDR3 is TGCAGCGTTGAAGATAAGACTGATTCCTACGAGCAGTACTTC.

This chain uses TRBV12-3 or TRBV12-4 with TRBJ2-3; 7 nucleotides align to TRBD2. The V and J ends lost 5 bases and 4 bases, in that order; junction bases with no gene match: 9. This CDR3 is built from 15 residues. Here the CDR3 DNA reads TGTGCCAGCAGTCCCCCCCGAGCGGGGTCAGATACGCAGTATTTT. Translation: CASSPPRAGSDTQYF.

The gene calls are TRBV6-2 or TRBV6-3 and TRBJ2-5; weak D call: TRBD1 (6 bases). Trimming stripped 3 bases from V and 0 bases from J, with 17 bases between. Germline-derived CDR1 and CDR2 are MNHEY and SVGEGT. CDR3 length equals 17 residues. CDR3 loop: CASSYEPGEPHQETQYF. DNA for the CDR3: TGTGCCAGCAGTTATGAGCCAGGGGAGCCCCACCAAGAGACCCAGTACTTC.

This sequence joins TRBV6-1 and TRBJ1-6, with D perhaps matching TRBD1 (6 bases). V was cut by 6 bases and J by 1 base, with 16 bases left in between. Germline assignment: CDR1 MNHNS and CDR2 SASEGT. The CDR3 covers 17 residues. The CDR3 sequence is CASRRQASGSYNSPLHF. CDR3 DNA sequence: TGTGCCAGCAGACGACAGGCCTCAGGGTCCTATAATTCACCCCTCCACTTT.

This clonotype was counted a few times. CDR3 sequence (DNA): TGCGCCAGCAGCCTGGACAGGGCACGCTCGAATGAGCAGTTCTTC. This sequence encodes CASSLDRARSNEQFF. The J gene is TRBJ2-1, the V gene TRBV5-1; 8 nucleotides align to TRBD1. The CDR3 has 15 amino acids. V was clipped by 4 bases and J by 7 bases; unmatched bases: 10. The germline CDR1 and CDR2 sequences are SGHRS and YFSETQ.

This clonotype was counted between two and nine times. The chain combines TRBV6-2 or TRBV6-3 with TRBJ2-1; 12 bases are a match to TRBD2. The CDR3 loop spans 18 amino acids. The ends lost 2 bases at V and 6 bases at J; junction bases unmatched: 11. Per germline, CDR1 MNHEY and CDR2 SVGEGT. The CDR3 nucleotides are TGTGCCAGCAGTTACGAGTTGCTAGCGGGGGGGCTGGTCAATGAGCAGTTCTTC. It is translated as CASSYELLAGGLVNEQFF.

This sequence joins TRBV27 and TRBJ2-3; TRBD2 aligns across 8 bases. The germline CDR1 and CDR2 sequences are MNHEY and SMNVEV (reference sequence). V dropped 5 bases and J dropped 0; count of bases not matched to a gene: 7. The CDR3 is 16 residues long. The CDR3 nucleotides read TGTGCCAGCAGTGTGCTGCGGGGGGTGAGCACAGATACGCAGTATTTT. Its translation: CASSVLRGVSTDTQYF.

The V and J genes are TRBV5-1 and TRBJ2-5, with 7 bases fitting TRBD2. The DNA end favors TRBJ2-7, so the J call may be wrong. Germline V gene sequence: CDR1 SGHRS, CDR2 YFSETQ. The CDR3 sequence is 16 residues long. The CDR3 loop is CASSLDAGESTYEQYF. The DNA of the CDR3 is TGCGCCAGCAGCTTGGACGCGGGGGAATCAACCTACGAGCAGTACTTC.

The sample holds many counts of this clonotype. A much larger clone sits a single nucleotide away, making a read error possible. The chain is built from TRBV6-2 or TRBV6-3 and TRBJ2-3; D perhaps matches TRBD1 (5 bases). The CDR3 length is 14 residues. Germline lookup yields CDR1 MNHEY and CDR2 SVGEGT. V was trimmed by 4 bases and J by 2 bases, leaving 10 bases between them. This CDR3 is CASSWGGPTDTQYF. The DNA for the CDR3 is TGTGCCAGCAGTTGGGGCGGACCCACAGATACGCAGTATTTT.

V usage is TRBV2 and J usage is TRBJ2-1; no reliable D call. Trimming took off 8 bases at V and 6 bases at J, with 17 bases between the two ends. The CDR3 sequence is 14 residues long. Per the germline V gene, CDR1 is SNHLY and CDR2 is FYNNEI. The CDR3 bases are TGTGCCAGCGGACCCATTCGGTCGCTCAATGAGCAGTTCTTC. Residues: CASGPIRSLNEQFF.

The chain is built from TRBV7-9 and TRBJ2-1; perhaps TRBD1 as D (7 bases). Per germline, CDR1 SEHNR and CDR2 FQNEAQ (reference sequence). CDR3 size: 15 residues. Trimming cost V 5 bases and J 8 bases, with 19 bases left between them. The CDR3 is CASSLGGQPLDEQFF. In nucleotides, the CDR3 is TGTGCCAGCAGCCTGGGGGGACAGCCCCTCGATGAGCAGTTCTTC.

This clonotype was counted between two and nine times. CDR3 sequence (DNA): TGTGCCACCAGCAGGGTTTCTGAAAAACTGTTTTTT. Encoded protein: CATSRVSEKLFF. The rearrangement links TRBV15 to TRBJ1-4; no clear D. The CDR3 consists of 12 residues. Trimming left V 3 bases short and J 7 bases short, with 6 bases between. Germline values: CDR1 LNHNV, CDR2 YYDKDF (reference sequence).

The chain couples TRBV4-1 to TRBJ2-4; TRBD1 aligns across 8 bases. V lost 4 bases, J lost 0 bases, and 11 bases stayed unmatched. Per germline, CDR1 MGHRA and CDR2 YSYEKL. CDR3 length: 18 amino acids. The CDR3 is CASSPGQEFGLAKNIQYF. CDR3 DNA sequence: TGCGCCAGCAGCCCGGGACAGGAATTTGGACTAGCCAAAAACATTCAGTACTTC.

The chain joins TRBV12-3 or TRBV12-4 to TRBJ2-5, with D perhaps given as TRBD1 or TRBD2 (5 bases each). The CDR3 runs 17 residues. Trimming pared 2 bases from V and 11 bases from J, leaving 27 bases between. CDR3 sequence (DNA): TGTGCCAGCAGTTTACTAATTCTGGGGACCGAGCCTGAAGAGCAGTACTTC. Amino acid sequence: CASSLLILGTEPEEQYF.

This clonotype appeared a few times. This sequence joins TRBV7-9 and TRBJ2-3; 8 positions agree with TRBD1. Germline-derived CDR1 and CDR2 are SEHNR and FQNEAQ (reference sequence). This CDR3 has 15 amino acids. The V segment lost 5 bases and the J segment 3 bases; nucleotides outside the gene matches: 7. In nucleotides, the CDR3 is TGTGCCAGCAGCGAAGGGGACAGGTTGACAGATACGCAGTATTTT. Residues: CASSEGDRLTDTQYF. The whole variable domain, remainder taken from reference TRBV7-9 and TRBJ2-3, is DTGVSQNPRHKITKRGQNVTFRCDPISEHNRLYWYRQTLGQGPEFLTYFQNEAQLEKSRLLSDRFSAERPKGSFSTLEIQRTEQGDSAMYLCASSEGDRLTDTQYFGPGTRLTVL.

The rearrangement uses TRBV24-1 and TRBJ2-4, with 8 bases matching TRBD2. Germline assignment: CDR1 KGHDR and CDR2 SFDVKD. This CDR3 comprises 16 residues. The junction had 16 bases not matched to a gene; V was cut back by 3 bases and J by 13 bases. DNA of the CDR3: TGTGCCACCAGTGATAACGTAGGGACTAGGATCAATGAGCAGTACTTC. This gives the protein CATSDNVGTRINEQYF.

This chain uses TRBV7-9 with TRBJ2-5; D tentatively fits TRBD1 or TRBD2 (6 bases each). This CDR3 is 15 amino acids long. Germline assignment: CDR1 SEHNR and CDR2 FQNEAQ (reference sequence). Trimming pared 2 bases from V and 4 bases from J, leaving 14 bases between. Here the CDR3 DNA reads TGTGCCAGCAGCTTATGGAGGGGGGCCGTAGAGACCCAGTACTTC. As protein: CASSLWRGAVETQYF. Drawing the rest from reference TRBV7-9 and TRBJ2-5, the complete variable domain is DTGVSQNPRHKITKRGQNVTFRCDPISEHNRLYWYRQTLGQGPEFLTYFQNEAQLEKSRLLSDRFSAERPKGSFSTLEIQRTEQGDSAMYLCASSLWRGAVETQYFGPGTRLLVL.

The CDR3 loop reads CASSPLQGTGEHYEQYF. The CDR3, as DNA: TGTGCCAGCAGTCCCCTGCAAGGGACAGGGGAACACTACGAGCAGTACTTC. This chain uses TRBV27 with TRBJ2-7; 10 bases are a match to TRBD1. The trim removed 5 bases at V and 3 bases at J, leaving 13 bases unmatched. The CDR3 contains 17 residues. Germline-derived CDR1 and CDR2 are MNHEY and SMNVEV (reference sequence).

The chain employs TRBV7-9 and TRBJ1-3, with 8 bases aligning to TRBD1. CDR1 and CDR2 (germline): SEHNR, FQNEAQ (reference sequence). CDR3 length equals 16 residues. The ends lost 4 bases at V and 0 bases at J; junction bases unmatched: 5. The CDR3 DNA reads as TGTGCCAGCAGCTCATGGACAGGGAGCTCTGGAAACACCATATATTTT. Translation: CASSSWTGSSGNTIYF.

This clonotype came up a few times. The V gene is TRBV7-8, the J gene TRBJ2-5; no definite D call. The CDR3 has 16 amino acids. Germline-derived CDR1 and CDR2 are SGHVS and FQNEAQ. Trimming cost V 5 bases and J 2 bases, with 18 bases left between them. The CDR3 DNA sequence: TGTGCCAGCAGCCCACCCTTGGGCCAAAATCAAGAGACCCAGTACTTC. This encodes CASSPPLGQNQETQYF.

The chain is built from TRBV12-3 or TRBV12-4 and TRBJ1-2; possibly TRBD1 for D (5 bases). Trimming removed 6 bases at V and 4 bases at J, with 21 bases between. The CDR3 is made up of 16 amino acids. The CDR3 region has the DNA TGTGCCAGCAGCTCCCGCGGGGTGGGGGACGGCTATGGCTACACCTTC. It codes for CASSSRGVGDGYGYTF.